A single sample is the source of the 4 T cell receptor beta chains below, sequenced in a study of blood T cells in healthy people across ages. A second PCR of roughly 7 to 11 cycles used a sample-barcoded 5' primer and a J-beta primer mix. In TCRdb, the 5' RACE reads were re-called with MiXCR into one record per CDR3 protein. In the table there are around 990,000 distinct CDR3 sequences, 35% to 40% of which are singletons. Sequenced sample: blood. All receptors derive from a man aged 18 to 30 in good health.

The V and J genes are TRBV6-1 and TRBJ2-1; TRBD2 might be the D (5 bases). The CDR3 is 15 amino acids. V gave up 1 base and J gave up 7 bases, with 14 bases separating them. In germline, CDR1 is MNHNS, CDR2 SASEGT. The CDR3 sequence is CASSEVIGLNNEQFF. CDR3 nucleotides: TGTGCCAGCAGTGAAGTAATCGGACTCAATAATGAGCAGTTCTTC.

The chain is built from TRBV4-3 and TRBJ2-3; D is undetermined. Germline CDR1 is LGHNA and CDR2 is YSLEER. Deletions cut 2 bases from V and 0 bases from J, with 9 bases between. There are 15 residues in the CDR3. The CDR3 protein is CASSQLVSSTDTQYF. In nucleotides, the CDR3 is TGCGCCAGCAGCCAACTCGTCAGCAGCACAGATACGCAGTATTTT.

DNA for the CDR3: TGTGCCAGCAGCTTAGAAGTGGCTACAGATACGCAGTATTTT. Its protein is CASSLEVATDTQYF. The J gene is TRBJ2-3, the V gene TRBV7-2, with D unresolved. Germline loops: CDR1 SGHTA, CDR2 FQGNSA. V was cut by 1 base and J by 3 bases, with 8 bases left in between. This CDR3 spans 14 amino acids.

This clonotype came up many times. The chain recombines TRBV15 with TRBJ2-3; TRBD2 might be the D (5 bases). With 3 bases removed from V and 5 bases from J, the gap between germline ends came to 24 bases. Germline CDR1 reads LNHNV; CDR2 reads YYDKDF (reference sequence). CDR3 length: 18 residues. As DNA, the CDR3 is TGTGCCACCAGCAGGACCTGGGCGCCCGACCCGGAGGTAGATACGCAGTATTTT. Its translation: CATSRTWAPDPEVDTQYF.